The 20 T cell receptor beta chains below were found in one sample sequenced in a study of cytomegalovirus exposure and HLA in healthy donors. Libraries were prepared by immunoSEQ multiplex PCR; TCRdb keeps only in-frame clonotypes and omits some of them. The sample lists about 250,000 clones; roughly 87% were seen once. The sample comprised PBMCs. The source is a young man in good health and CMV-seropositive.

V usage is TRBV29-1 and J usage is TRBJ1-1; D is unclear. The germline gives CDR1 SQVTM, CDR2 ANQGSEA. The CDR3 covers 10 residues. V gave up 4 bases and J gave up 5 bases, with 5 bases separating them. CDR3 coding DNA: TGCAGCGTTGGTCGAACTGAAGCTTTCTTT. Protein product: CSVGRTEAFF.

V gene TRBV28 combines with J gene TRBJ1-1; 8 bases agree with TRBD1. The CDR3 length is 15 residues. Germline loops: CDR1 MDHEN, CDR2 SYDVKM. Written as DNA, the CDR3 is TGTGCTACACTTGCGCAGGGGGCCACGTTGACTGAAGCTTTCTTT. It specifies CATLAQGATLTEAFF.

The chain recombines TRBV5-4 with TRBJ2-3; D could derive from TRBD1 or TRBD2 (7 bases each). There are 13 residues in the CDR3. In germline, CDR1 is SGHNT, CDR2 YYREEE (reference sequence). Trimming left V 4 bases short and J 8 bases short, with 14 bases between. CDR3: CASSADREGTQYF. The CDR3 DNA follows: TGTGCCAGCAGCGCAGACAGGGAGGGTACGCAGTATTTT. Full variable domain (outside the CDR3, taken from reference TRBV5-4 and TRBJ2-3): ETGVTQSPTHLIKTRGQQVTLRCSSQSGHNTVSWYQQALGQGPQFIFQYYREEENGRGNFPPRFSGLQFPNYSSELNVNALELDDSALYLCASSADREGTQYFGPGTRLTVL.

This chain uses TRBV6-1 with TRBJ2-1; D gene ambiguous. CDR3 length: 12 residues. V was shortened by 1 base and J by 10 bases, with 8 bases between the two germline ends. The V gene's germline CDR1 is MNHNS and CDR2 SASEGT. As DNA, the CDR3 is TGTGCCAGCAGTGAAGGGAGTTGGGAGCAGTTCTTC. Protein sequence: CASSEGSWEQFF.

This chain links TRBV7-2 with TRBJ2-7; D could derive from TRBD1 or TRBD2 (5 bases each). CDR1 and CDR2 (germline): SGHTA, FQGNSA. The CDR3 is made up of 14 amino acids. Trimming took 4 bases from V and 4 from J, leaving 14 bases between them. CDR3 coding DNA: TGTGCCAGCAGCTCGGGACCGGGTCTATACGAGCAGTACTTC. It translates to CASSSGPGLYEQYF. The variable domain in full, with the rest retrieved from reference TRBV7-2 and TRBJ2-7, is GAGVSQSPSNKVTEKGKDVELRCDPISGHTALYWYRQSLGQGLEFLIYFQGNSAPDKSGLPSDRFSAERTGGSVSTLTIQRTQQEDSAVYLCASSSGPGLYEQYFGPGTRLTVT.

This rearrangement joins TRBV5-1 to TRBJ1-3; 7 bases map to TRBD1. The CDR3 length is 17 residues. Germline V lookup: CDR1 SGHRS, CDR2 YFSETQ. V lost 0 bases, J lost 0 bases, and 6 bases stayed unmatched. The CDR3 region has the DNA TGCGCCAGCAGCTTGGCCCCGACAGGGCTCTCTGGAAACACCATATATTTT. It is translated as CASSLAPTGLSGNTIYF.

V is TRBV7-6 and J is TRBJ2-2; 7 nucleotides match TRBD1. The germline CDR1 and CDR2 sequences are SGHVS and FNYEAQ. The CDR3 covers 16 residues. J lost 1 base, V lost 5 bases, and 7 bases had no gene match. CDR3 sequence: CASSRWTGRNTGELFF. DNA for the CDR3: TGTGCCAGCAGCCGCTGGACAGGCAGGAACACCGGGGAGCTGTTTTTT.

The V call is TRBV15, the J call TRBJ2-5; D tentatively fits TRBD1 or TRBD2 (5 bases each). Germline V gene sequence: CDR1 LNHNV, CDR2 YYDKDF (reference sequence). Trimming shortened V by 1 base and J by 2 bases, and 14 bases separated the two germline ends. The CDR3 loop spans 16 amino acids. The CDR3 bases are TGTGCCACCAGCAGAGTTCCATCGGGGCTTCAAGAGACCCAGTACTTC. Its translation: CATSRVPSGLQETQYF.

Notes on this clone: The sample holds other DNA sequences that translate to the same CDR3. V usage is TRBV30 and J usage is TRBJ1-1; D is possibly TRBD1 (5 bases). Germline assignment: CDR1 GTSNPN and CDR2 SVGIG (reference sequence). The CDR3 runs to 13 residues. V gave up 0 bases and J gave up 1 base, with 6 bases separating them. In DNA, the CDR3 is TGTGCCTGGAGTGTTGGGGGGAACACTGAAGCTTTCTTT. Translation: CAWSVGGNTEAFF.

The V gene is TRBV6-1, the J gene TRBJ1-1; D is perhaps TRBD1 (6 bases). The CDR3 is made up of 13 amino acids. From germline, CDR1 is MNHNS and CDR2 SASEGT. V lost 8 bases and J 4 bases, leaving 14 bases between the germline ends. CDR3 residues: CASGPLGATEAFF. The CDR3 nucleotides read TGTGCCAGCGGCCCCTTGGGGGCCACTGAAGCTTTCTTT.

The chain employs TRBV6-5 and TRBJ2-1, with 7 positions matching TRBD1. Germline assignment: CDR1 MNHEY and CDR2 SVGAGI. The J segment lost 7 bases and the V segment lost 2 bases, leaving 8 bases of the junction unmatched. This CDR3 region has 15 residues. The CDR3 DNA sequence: TGTGCCAGCAGTTACACCGAGGGGGCTGGGAATGAGCAGTTCTTC. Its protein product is CASSYTEGAGNEQFF.

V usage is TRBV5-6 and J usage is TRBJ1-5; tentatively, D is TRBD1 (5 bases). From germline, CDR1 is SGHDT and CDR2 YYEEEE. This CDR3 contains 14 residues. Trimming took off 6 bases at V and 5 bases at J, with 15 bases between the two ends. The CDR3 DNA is TGTGCCAGCAATCTCTGGGGCATTTATCAGCCCCAGCATTTT. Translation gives CASNLWGIYQPQHF. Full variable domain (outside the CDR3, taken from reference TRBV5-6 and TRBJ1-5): DAGVTQSPTHLIKTRGQQVTLRCSPKSGHDTVSWYQQALGQGPQFIFQYYEEEERQRGNFPDRFSGHQFPNYSSELNVNALLLGDSALYLCASNLWGIYQPQHFGDGTRLSIL.

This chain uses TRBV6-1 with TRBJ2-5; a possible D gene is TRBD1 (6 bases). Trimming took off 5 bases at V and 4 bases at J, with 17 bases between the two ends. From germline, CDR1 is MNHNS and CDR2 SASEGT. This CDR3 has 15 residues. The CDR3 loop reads CASSPHYGRGETQYF. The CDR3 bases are TGTGCCAGCAGTCCCCATTATGGCAGGGGAGAGACCCAGTACTTC.

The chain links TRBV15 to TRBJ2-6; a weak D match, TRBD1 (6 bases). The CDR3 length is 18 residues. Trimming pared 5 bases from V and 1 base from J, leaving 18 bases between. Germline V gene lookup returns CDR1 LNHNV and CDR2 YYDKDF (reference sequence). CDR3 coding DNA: TGTGCCACCAGCCGACCCGAAACGACAGGTTCTGGGGCCAACGTCCTGACTTTC. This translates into CATSRPETTGSGANVLTF.

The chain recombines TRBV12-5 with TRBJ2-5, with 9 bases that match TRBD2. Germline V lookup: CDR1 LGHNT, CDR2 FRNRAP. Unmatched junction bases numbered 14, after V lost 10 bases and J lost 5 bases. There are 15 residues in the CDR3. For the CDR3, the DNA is TGTGCTACGGCGGTGGGTAGCGGGAGAGGGGAGACCCAGTACTTC. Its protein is CATAVGSGRGETQYF.

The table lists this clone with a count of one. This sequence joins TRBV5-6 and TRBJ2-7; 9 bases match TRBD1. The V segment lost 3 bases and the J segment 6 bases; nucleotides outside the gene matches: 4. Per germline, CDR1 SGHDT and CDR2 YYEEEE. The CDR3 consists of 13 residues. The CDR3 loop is CASSWGTGPEQYF. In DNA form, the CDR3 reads TGTGCCAGCAGCTGGGGGACAGGGCCCGAGCAGTACTTC.

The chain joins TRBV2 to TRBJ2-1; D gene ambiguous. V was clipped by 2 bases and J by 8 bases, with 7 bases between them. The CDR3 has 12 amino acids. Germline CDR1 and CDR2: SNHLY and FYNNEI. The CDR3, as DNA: TGTGCCAGCAGTGAAATAAGCGATGAGCAGTTCTTC. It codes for CASSEISDEQFF. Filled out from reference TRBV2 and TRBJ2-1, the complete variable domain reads EPEVTQTPSHQVTQMGQEVILRCVPISNHLYFYWYRQILGQKVEFLVSFYNNEISEKSEIFDDQFSVERPDGSNFTLKIRSTKLEDSAMYFCASSEISDEQFFGPGTRLTVL.

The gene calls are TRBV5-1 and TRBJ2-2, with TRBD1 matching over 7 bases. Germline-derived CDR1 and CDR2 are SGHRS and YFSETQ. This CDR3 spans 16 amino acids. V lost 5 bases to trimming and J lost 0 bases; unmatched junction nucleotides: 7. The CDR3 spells CASSSDRASNTGELFF. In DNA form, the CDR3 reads TGCGCCAGCAGTTCAGACAGGGCCTCGAACACCGGGGAGCTGTTTTTT.

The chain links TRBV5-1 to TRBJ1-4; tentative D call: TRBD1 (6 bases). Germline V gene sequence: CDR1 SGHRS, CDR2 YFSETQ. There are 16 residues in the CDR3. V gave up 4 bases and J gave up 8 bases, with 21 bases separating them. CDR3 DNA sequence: TGCGCCAGCAGCGGGCCGTCGGCAGGGGTAGGGGAAAAACTGTTTTTT. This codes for CASSGPSAGVGEKLFF.

The CDR3 sequence is CASSKAGFGKAFF. In DNA form, the CDR3 reads TGTGCCAGCAGCAAGGCAGGTTTTGGAAAAGCTTTCTTT. This chain connects TRBV11-2 to TRBJ1-1; no definite D call. The CDR3 extends over 13 amino acids. CDR1 and CDR2 from the germline V gene are SGHAT and FQNNGV. V was trimmed by 5 bases and J by 9 bases, leaving 16 bases between them.